Given below is one T cell receptor (delta chain) in context. This clone has only a few counts. The antigen it recognizes is unknown. A far larger clone is off by one base, so a read error is likely. Within the sample, other DNA sequences also encode this same CDR3. For bulk TCR repertoire analysis, Vgamma9/Vdelta2+ and Vdelta2-negative gammadelta T cell populations were flow-sorted out of peripheral blood mononuclear cells. From its cysteine to its phenylalanine, the CDR3 spans 23 amino acids. Only the CDR3 DNA is retained, 69 bases long and in frame from the first base. Trimming removed 0 bases from V and 0 bases from J; the gene matches leave 25 bases unexplained. CDR1 and CDR2, per the germline V gene, are TSWWSYY and QGS. The data were obtained in a study of γδ T cells in repeated Plasmodium falciparum infection (dated by TCRdb to the early 2020s). As for the study more broadly: The natural-infection arm enrolled Malian children exposed to intense seasonal malaria transmission and compared the Malian children with Australian children matched for age and gender. The study looked at how repeated Plasmodium falciparum infection shapes the human gammadelta T cell repertoire, using both natural infection in Mali and controlled human malaria infection. Malian gammadelta TCR repertoires were analysed cross-sectionally during no-transmission periods and were analysed longitudinally across acute febrile malaria episodes. Four controlled human malaria infections were administered to five malaria-naive U.S. adults over about 600 days by bites from P. falciparum NF54-infected Anopheles stephensi mosquitoes. Samples from controlled-infection subjects were taken at baseline, right before selected infections, and 21 days after each infection.

The protocol used for the library was multiplex PCR. Sequencing was performed on an Illumina MiSeq. From each sorted gammadelta T cell sample, both TCR gamma (TRG) and TCR delta (TRD) chains were sequenced. In the original analysis: Clonotype tree plots, accumulated frequency of the top 20 clonotypes, diversity index (DI) and D75 metrics were included in the repertoire analyses. TCRdb called clones anew from the public reads via CATT; matching DNA rows were later pooled. The V and J calls and clone size are TCRdb's, not the authors'. The sample table records approximately 90,000 delta-chain clones; roughly 0.9% of these occur just once. The biggest ten clones account for just under 10% of the sample. Summary of the overall study and its limitations: A highly stable polyclonal repertoire over time and infection, with many inter-individual overlapping TCRgamma sequences, was shown by Vgamma9/Vdelta2+ TCR repertoires. Analysis of inter-individual variability in gammadelta T cell responses was limited by the small size of the controlled-infection cohort. In Vdelta2-negative, largely Vdelta1+, gammadelta TCR repertoires, repeated controlled infections appeared to drive waves of new clonotype selection. The Malian cohort came from a small rural village of predominantly one ethnic group, limiting generalizability. Compared with Australian children, Malian children appeared to have Vdelta2-negative gammadelta TCR repertoires that were more clonally expanded, less diverse and less shared.

In this chain, TRDV1 is recombined with TRDJ1; TRDD3 agrees with 7 junctional bases. No J gene was available from TCRdb, and it was assigned here by a germline match of the DNA. The clonotype comes from a pool of human donors (malaria-infected and uninfected, not separated). Sequenced sample: gamma-delta T cells from blood. The CDR3: CALGELRRFKGDWGLPYTDKLIF. DNA sequence: TGTGCTCTTGGGGAACTCCGCCGCTTTAAAGGGGACTGGGGTTTACCGTACACCGATAAACTCATCTTT.